The 4 T cell receptor beta chains listed next were all sequenced from one sample in a study of CD8+ T cells in alopecia areata. Treatment meaning: oral pan-JAK inhibitor, 5-10 mg twice daily. Sequencing relied on a cDNA template that was reverse transcribed from extracted RNA. Profiling relied on immunoSEQ multiplex PCR, and the TCRdb table lists in-frame clones only, not all of them. The sample shows 75,000 to 85,000 clones, around 60% of them seen only once. The sample was CD8+ T cells sorted from blood, taken at week 24, from a patient treated with tofacitinib. All receptors derive from a human donor with alopecia areata.

This clone was seen once. The chain combines TRBV29-1 with TRBJ2-7; TRBD2 is a possible D gene (5 bases). Germline lookup yields CDR1 SQVTM and CDR2 ANQGSEA. CDR3 length: 13 residues. V was trimmed by 2 bases and J by 4 bases, leaving 12 bases between them. CDR3 bases: TGCAGCGTTGAAAAAGCGGATAGTTACGAGCAGTACTTC. This gives the protein CSVEKADSYEQYF.

This clone was counted a single time. The rearrangement joins TRBV5-1 to TRBJ1-1; possible D gene TRBD1, 5 bases. Germline V gene sequence: CDR1 SGHRS, CDR2 YFSETQ. The CDR3 is 14 amino acids. Trimming took off 2 bases at V and 0 bases at J, with 8 bases between the two ends. This chain's CDR3 is CASSFTGMNTEAFF. In nucleotides, the CDR3 is TGCGCCAGCAGCTTTACAGGTATGAACACTGAAGCTTTCTTT.

This rearrangement joins TRBV28 to TRBJ2-7, with D tentatively TRBD1 or TRBD2 (5 bases each). CDR3 length equals 14 residues. CDR1 is MDHEN and CDR2 is SYDVKM in the germline V gene. V dropped 6 bases and J dropped 4 bases, with 16 bases sitting between them. The CDR3 nucleotides read TGTGCCAGCAGACCTTACCCGGGACGGTACGAGCAGTACTTC. Its protein is CASRPYPGRYEQYF.

The chain's CDR3 is CASRSAGSTEAFF. The CDR3 bases are TGCGCCAGCAGGTCAGCAGGGTCCACTGAAGCTTTCTTT. The chain couples TRBV4-1 to TRBJ1-1; D may be TRBD1 (5 bases). The germline CDR1 and CDR2 sequences are MGHRA and YSYEKL. V was cut by 6 bases and J by 4 bases, with 12 bases left in between. The CDR3 extends over 13 amino acids.